The 31 T cell receptor beta chains below were found in one sample sequenced in a study of shared clonotypes between healthy human individuals. Here immunoSEQ multiplex PCR was the method, and the copy in TCRdb shows in-frame clones only, minus some. Of about 1.4 million clones in the sample, roughly 97% were seen once. The sample was naive CD4+ T cells sorted from blood. Stated subset: CD45RA+ positively selected. These receptor sequences come from a man aged 25 to 45 in good health.

V usage is TRBV6-5 and J usage is TRBJ2-5; possibly TRBD1 for D (6 bases). Germline CDR1 reads MNHEY; CDR2 reads SVGAGI. This CDR3 is 14 amino acids long. The ends were cut back, 6 bases at V and 5 bases at J, with 16 bases in the middle. The CDR3 coding sequence is TGTGCCAGCAGACGACAGGCCACCGTGGAGACCCAGTACTTC. Protein: CASRRQATVETQYF.

This chain links TRBV6-1 with TRBJ2-3; the D is unclear. Germline lookup yields CDR1 MNHNS and CDR2 SASEGT. Trimming took 2 bases from V and 2 from J, leaving 11 bases between them. This CDR3 is 15 amino acids long. The DNA of the CDR3 is TGTGCCAGCAGTGAAATAGACGGCTTCACAGATACGCAGTATTTT. Translated: CASSEIDGFTDTQYF.

This rearrangement joins TRBV7-2 to TRBJ2-4, with 8 bases aligning to TRBD2. V lost 3 bases and J lost 1; bases outside the gene matches: 8. Germline loops: CDR1 SGHTA, CDR2 FQGNSA. The CDR3 runs to 17 residues. CDR3 sequence: CASSFGLAGGAKNIQYF. CDR3 DNA sequence: TGTGCCAGCAGCTTTGGGCTGGCGGGAGGCGCCAAAAACATTCAGTACTTC.

CDR3 residues: CASSLGLARGETQYF. CDR3 DNA sequence: TGTGCCAGCAGCTTAGGGCTAGCGAGGGGAGAGACCCAGTACTTC. This chain links TRBV7-3 with TRBJ2-5; D is possibly TRBD2 (6 bases). Trimming pared 2 bases from V and 4 bases from J, leaving 14 bases between. Germline V gene data show CDR1 as SGHTA and CDR2 as FQGTGA. The CDR3 consists of 15 residues.

V and J are TRBV28 and TRBJ2-7; D not certain. Deletions cut 7 bases from V and 4 bases from J, with 11 bases between. CDR3 length equals 12 residues. CDR1 and CDR2 (germline): MDHEN, SYDVKM. The CDR3 is CASTSSGYEQYF. CDR3 nucleotide sequence: TGTGCCAGCACCTCTTCCGGGTACGAGCAGTACTTC.

Written as DNA, the CDR3 is TGTGCCAGCTCACAGAACCCGGGACAGGGGATCAATGAGCAGTTCTTC. This codes for CASSQNPGQGINEQFF. The chain carries TRBV18 and TRBJ2-1, with 10 bases aligning to TRBD1. The trim removed 4 bases at V and 6 bases at J, leaving 9 bases unmatched. This CDR3 comprises 16 residues. The V gene's germline CDR1 is KGHSH and CDR2 LQKENI.

This clone was detected only once. This rearrangement joins TRBV18 to TRBJ2-2; 10 bases are shared with TRBD2. Trimming removed 6 bases from V and 4 bases from J; junction bases left unmatched: 5. Germline V gives CDR1 KGHSH, CDR2 LQKENI. The CDR3 covers 15 residues. The CDR3 coding sequence is TGTGCCAGCTCCGGACTAGCGGACCCCACCGGGGAGCTGTTTTTT. Translated: CASSGLADPTGELFF.

The CDR3 DNA reads TGCGCCAGCAGCTTTGGGGACTCTGGGGCCAACGTCCTGACTTTC. It codes for CASSFGDSGANVLTF. This chain connects TRBV5-1 to TRBJ2-6; D unclear. From germline, CDR1 is SGHRS and CDR2 YFSETQ. Trimming shortened V by 2 bases and J by 0 bases, and 6 bases separated the two germline ends. This CDR3 has 15 residues.

This chain joins TRBV6-1 and TRBJ1-4; unclear D gene. Germline-derived CDR1 and CDR2 are MNHNS and SASEGT. CDR3 size: 11 residues. V lost 7 bases, J lost 5 bases, and 5 bases lay in between. DNA for the CDR3: TGTGCCAGCAAGCTAAATGAAAAACTGTTTTTT. The encoded protein is CASKLNEKLFF.

The J gene is TRBJ2-3, the V gene TRBV9, with TRBD2 matching 10 bases. Germline V lookup: CDR1 SGDLS, CDR2 YYNGEE. This CDR3 has 17 residues. The ends lost 0 bases at V and 4 bases at J; junction bases unmatched: 8. Here the CDR3 reads CASSVERLAGVPDTQYF. The CDR3 DNA reads TGTGCCAGCAGCGTAGAAAGGCTAGCGGGAGTCCCAGATACGCAGTATTTT.

The chain uses TRBV6-5 and TRBJ2-7; no definite D call. Germline V CDR1 and CDR2: MNHEY, SVGAGI. The length of the CDR3 is 14 residues. With 0 bases removed from V and 2 bases from J, the gap between germline ends came to 8 bases. This CDR3 is CASSYSPAPYEQYF. CDR3 DNA sequence: TGTGCCAGCAGTTACTCTCCAGCACCCTACGAGCAGTACTTC.

This clone was picked up one time. The V and J genes are TRBV9 and TRBJ2-1, with 7 bases lining up with TRBD2. Germline assignment: CDR1 SGDLS and CDR2 YYNGEE. The CDR3 consists of 14 residues. V lost 4 bases and J lost 4; bases outside the gene matches: 5. This chain's CDR3 is CASSPSGIYNEQFF. In nucleotides, the CDR3 is TGTGCCAGCAGCCCCAGCGGGATATACAATGAGCAGTTCTTC.

The CDR3 DNA sequence: TGTGCCAGCAACTGGGTCCGCCAGCCCCAGCATTTT. Its protein product is CASNWVRQPQHF. The J gene is TRBJ1-5, the V gene TRBV6-4; D is uncertain. Germline V lookup: CDR1 MRHNA, CDR2 SNTAGT. This CDR3 spans 12 amino acids. Trimming left V 7 bases short and J 7 bases short, with 11 bases between.

The V gene is TRBV13, the J gene TRBJ1-1; 7 bases align to TRBD1. Trimming at V came to 2 bases and at J to 11 bases, leaving 8 bases not matched to a gene. The CDR3 runs to 13 residues. CDR1 and CDR2 from the germline V gene are PRHDT and FYEKMQ (reference sequence). The CDR3, as DNA: TGTGCCAGCAGCTTATCTGGGACAGCAATGGCTTTCTTT. Amino acids: CASSLSGTAMAFF.

This clone occurred once. The chain is built from TRBV6-5 and TRBJ2-1; perhaps TRBD2 as D (5 bases). The CDR3 has 12 amino acids. The germline V gene has CDR1 MNHEY and CDR2 SVGAGI. Trimming removed 7 bases at V and 11 bases at J, with 15 bases between. CDR3 nucleotides: TGTGCCAGCACCTCGGAACCGGGAAAGCAGTTCTTC. It yields the protein CASTSEPGKQFF.

CDR3 coding DNA: TGTGCCAGCAGTTCGTCGATTGTGAAGGATACGCAGTATTTT. It specifies CASSSSIVKDTQYF. The chain employs TRBV6-5 and TRBJ2-3; no firm D call. Germline V gene data show CDR1 as MNHEY and CDR2 as SVGAGI. V was trimmed by 4 bases and J by 6 bases, leaving 14 bases between them. The CDR3 has 14 amino acids.

The chain combines TRBV5-1 with TRBJ2-1, with TRBD1 identical over 9 bases. J was trimmed by 2 bases and V by 2 bases; bases with no gene match: 5. Germline-derived CDR1 and CDR2 are SGHRS and YFSETQ. The CDR3 totals 16 residues. Here the CDR3 DNA reads TGCGCCAGCAGCTTAGTGGGACAGGGTACCTACAATGAGCAGTTCTTC. Its protein is CASSLVGQGTYNEQFF.

The chain carries TRBV2 and TRBJ2-7; D gene uncertain. Trimming left V 7 bases short and J 6 bases short, with 16 bases between. This CDR3 spans 13 amino acids. Germline V lookup: CDR1 SNHLY, CDR2 FYNNEI. The CDR3 sequence: CASTAEAVSEQYF. CDR3 bases: TGTGCCAGCACGGCAGAGGCGGTTAGCGAGCAGTACTTC.

This clone has only one observation. The chain couples TRBV6-5 to TRBJ2-1, with 13 bases matching TRBD2. Germline V gene data show CDR1 as MNHEY and CDR2 as SVGAGI. This CDR3 is built from 15 residues. V lost 5 bases to trimming and J lost 5 bases; unmatched junction nucleotides: 3. The CDR3: CASSTGTSGDNEQFF. In nucleotides, the CDR3 is TGTGCCAGCAGTACGGGGACTAGCGGGGACAATGAGCAGTTCTTC.

The CDR3 protein is CASSLQGINTEAFF. DNA of the CDR3: TGTGCCAGCAGTTTACAGGGAATCAACACTGAAGCTTTCTTT. V is TRBV2 and J is TRBJ1-1; weak D call: TRBD1 (6 bases). The CDR3 length is 14 residues. Germline CDR1 and CDR2: SNHLY and FYNNEI. The V gene lost 5 bases and the J gene lost 2 bases, with 12 bases spanning the gap.

J is TRBJ2-5 and V is TRBV27; perhaps TRBD2 as D (5 bases). Deletions cut 4 bases from V and 4 bases from J, with 16 bases between. Germline V lookup: CDR1 MNHEY, CDR2 SMNVEV (reference sequence). The CDR3 is made up of 15 amino acids. The CDR3 loop is CASSWGDGVRETQYF. CDR3 DNA: TGTGCCAGCAGTTGGGGAGACGGGGTTCGAGAGACCCAGTACTTC.

This clone was observed once. The rearrangement uses TRBV5-1 and TRBJ2-7, with TRBD1 matching over 9 bases. CDR3 size: 16 residues. In germline, CDR1 is SGHRS, CDR2 YFSETQ. The trim removed 6 bases at V and 0 bases at J, leaving 10 bases unmatched. CDR3 sequence: CASIPPGTGISYEQYF. The CDR3 DNA follows: TGCGCCAGCATCCCCCCGGGGACAGGGATCTCCTACGAGCAGTACTTC.

The rearrangement links TRBV5-1 to TRBJ1-4; D not certain. Germline CDR1 is SGHRS and CDR2 is YFSETQ. The CDR3 loop spans 14 amino acids. Trimming removed 0 bases at V and 3 bases at J, with 6 bases between. Here the CDR3 DNA reads TGCGCCAGCAGCTTGGTTCCAGCTAATGAAAAACTGTTTTTT. Its translation is CASSLVPANEKLFF.

The chain is built from TRBV10-3 and TRBJ2-7; 11 bases are a match to TRBD2. The CDR3 covers 16 residues. Germline assignment: CDR1 ENHRY and CDR2 SYGVKD. V was pared by 3 bases and J by 3 bases, with 7 bases of the junction left unmatched. The CDR3 region is CAISDTTSGDYYEQYF. The CDR3 region has the DNA TGTGCCATCAGTGATACGACTAGCGGGGACTACTACGAGCAGTACTTC.

The chain couples TRBV5-6 to TRBJ1-3; 10 bases align to TRBD1. This CDR3 is 16 amino acids long. Trimming took 4 bases from V and 2 from J; bases not matched to a gene: 6. Germline V CDR1 and CDR2: SGHDT, YYEEEE. The CDR3 here is CASSGQGGIAGNTIYF. For the CDR3, the DNA is TGTGCCAGCAGCGGACAGGGGGGAATAGCTGGAAACACCATATATTTT.

This rearrangement joins TRBV5-8 to TRBJ1-1; weak D call: TRBD1 (5 bases). Between the trimmed V and J ends, which lost 4 bases and 3 bases, there was a span of 13 bases. The CDR3 consists of 14 residues. CDR1 and CDR2 from the germline V gene are SGHTS and YDEGEE. The CDR3 loop is CASSRDGRYTEAFF. The CDR3 bases are TGTGCCAGCAGCCGGGACGGGAGGTACACTGAAGCTTTCTTT.

This chain joins TRBV6-6 and TRBJ2-7; 8 nucleotides match TRBD1. The CDR3 has 16 residues. Unmatched junction bases numbered 13, after V lost 9 bases and J lost 0 bases. Germline CDR1 is MNHNY and CDR2 is SVGAGI (reference sequence). In nucleotides, the CDR3 is TGTGCCAGTTTCAAGGATGGGACAGGCGGCTCCTACGAGCAGTACTTC. Its protein is CASFKDGTGGSYEQYF.

The chain uses TRBV5-1 and TRBJ2-1; TRBD2 matches at 16 bases. Germline V gives CDR1 SGHRS, CDR2 YFSETQ. The CDR3 consists of 18 residues. V shed 4 bases, J shed 7 bases, and the junction held 11 bases outside the gene matches. CDR3 residues: CASSLGLAGGPLSNEQFF. CDR3 in DNA: TGCGCCAGCAGCCTGGGACTAGCGGGAGGGCCCCTATCGAATGAGCAGTTCTTC. Drawing the rest from reference TRBV5-1 and TRBJ2-1, the complete variable domain is KAGVTQTPRYLIKTRGQQVTLSCSPISGHRSVSWYQQTPGQGLQFLFEYFSETQRNKGNFPGRFSGRQFSNSRSEMNVSTLELGDSALYLCASSLGLAGGPLSNEQFFGPGTRLTVL.

A remark on this clone: Other DNA sequences in this sample translate to the same CDR3. The rearrangement links TRBV28 to TRBJ2-6; D is uncertain. V lost 10 bases and J 0 bases, leaving 4 bases between the germline ends. Per germline, CDR1 MDHEN and CDR2 SYDVKM. CDR3 length: 12 amino acids. The CDR3 is CATDSGANVLTF. The CDR3 DNA reads as TGTGCCACAGACTCTGGGGCCAACGTCCTGACTTTC.

Points on this clone: Other DNA sequences of this sample code for an identical CDR3. The chain uses TRBV14 and TRBJ2-7; D remains unclear. CDR3 length: 11 residues. Germline CDR1 SGHDN, CDR2 FVKESK. V was clipped by 3 bases and J by 2 bases, with 2 bases between them. CDR3 in DNA: TGTGCCAGCAGCCATGCCTACGAGCAGTACTTC. Translated: CASSHAYEQYF. The full variable domain, its missing parts supplied by reference TRBV14 and TRBJ2-7, is EAGVTQFPSHSVIEKGQTVTLRCDPISGHDNLYWYRRVMGKEIKFLLHFVKESKQDESGMPNNRFLAERTGGTYSTLKVQPAELEDSGVYFCASSHAYEQYFGPGTRLTVT.

The chain combines TRBV5-1 with TRBJ2-3, with a tentative D call TRBD2 (7 bases). The germline gives CDR1 SGHRS, CDR2 YFSETQ. There are 15 residues in the CDR3. V lost 4 bases, J lost 4 bases, and 16 bases lay in between. CDR3 nucleotide sequence: TGCGCCAGCAGCCTACAGGGAGGGATTGCAGATACGCAGTATTTT. Encoded protein: CASSLQGGIADTQYF.